The 16 T cell receptor beta chains presented below share a single source sample, sequenced in a study of blood T cells in healthy people across ages. A second PCR of about 6 to 12 cycles used a sample-barcoded 5' primer and a J-beta primer mix. TCRdb analysed the 5' RACE reads with MiXCR anew, one entry per CDR3 protein. The sample has around 800,000 distinct CDR3 sequences, about 55% seen once. The sample consisted of blood. The receptors shown here come from a man older than 75 in good health.

This sequence joins TRBV7-2 and TRBJ2-7; the match to TRBD2 covers 7 bases. Germline loops: CDR1 SGHTA, CDR2 FQGNSA. The CDR3 sequence is 14 residues long. J was trimmed by 2 bases and V by 10 bases; bases with no gene match: 11. In DNA, the CDR3 is TGTGCCACCCTAGCGGTTGACAGAACCTACGAGCAGTACTTC. It codes for CATLAVDRTYEQYF. The full variable domain, in which reference TRBV7-2 and TRBJ2-7 provide the parts outside the CDR3, is GAGVSQSPSNKVTEKGKDVELRCDPISGHTALYWYRQSLGQGLEFLIYFQGNSAPDKSGLPSDRFSAERTGGSVSTLTIQRTQQEDSAVYLCATLAVDRTYEQYFGPGTRLTVT.

The rearrangement uses TRBV20-1 and TRBJ2-1; TRBD2 is a possible D gene (5 bases). V dropped 6 bases and J dropped 0 bases, with 15 bases sitting between them. CDR3 length equals 15 residues. Germline values: CDR1 DFQATT, CDR2 SNEGSKA (reference sequence). CDR3 in DNA: TGCAGTGCCCCCTTAGAGGGCCACTCCTACAATGAGCAGTTCTTC. Translation: CSAPLEGHSYNEQFF.

This clonotype was seen a handful of times. The chain has TRBV12-3 or TRBV12-4 and TRBJ1-1; the match to TRBD1 covers 8 bases. The CDR3 runs to 14 residues. Trimming took 6 bases from V and 7 from J; bases not matched to a gene: 10. As DNA, the CDR3 is TGTGCCAGCAGGCTGGCCAGGGGGCTTGGTGAAGCTTTCTTT. Translated: CASRLARGLGEAFF.

The DNA of the CDR3 is TGTGCCAGCAGCGTCAATACAGGATCCCGTGAGGCCCAGTACTTC. This codes for CASSVNTGSREAQYF. The V call is TRBV9, the J call TRBJ2-5, with TRBD1 as a possible D gene (5 bases). Germline V gene lookup returns CDR1 SGDLS and CDR2 YYNGEE. CDR3 length equals 15 residues. V was trimmed by 2 bases and J by 9 bases, leaving 20 bases between them.

The genes are TRBV7-2 and TRBJ1-2; 7 nucleotides agree with TRBD1. Germline CDR1 is SGHTA and CDR2 is FQGNSA. This CDR3 spans 15 amino acids. The V and J ends lost 5 bases and 5 bases, in that order; junction bases with no gene match: 11. The DNA for the CDR3 is TGTGCCAGCAGCCTAACACAGGGGAAGGGGTATGGCTACACCTTC. Translating gives CASSLTQGKGYGYTF.

This clonotype was observed a few times. J is TRBJ2-7 and V is TRBV9; 10 bases align to TRBD2. Germline V gene data show CDR1 as SGDLS and CDR2 as YYNGEE. This CDR3 spans 16 amino acids. V trimming: 3 bases; J trimming: 1 base; junction bases outside the gene matches: 7. The CDR3 region has the DNA TGTGCCAGCAGCGCAGGACTAGCGGACCAATCCTACGAGCAGTACTTC. Its protein is CASSAGLADQSYEQYF.

This clonotype was seen a handful of times. The J gene is TRBJ2-1, the V gene TRBV9, with TRBD1 matching over 7 bases. The junction had 4 bases not matched to a gene; V was cut back by 3 bases and J by 1 base. This CDR3 has 15 amino acids. Germline CDR1 SGDLS, CDR2 YYNGEE. The CDR3: CASSAQGQSYNEQFF. The CDR3 nucleotides are TGTGCCAGCAGCGCCCAGGGACAGTCCTACAATGAGCAGTTCTTC.

This clonotype showed up just once. A read error may explain this, as a much larger clone is one base away. The gene calls are TRBV20-1 and TRBJ2-5, with 8 nucleotides matching TRBD2. The CDR3 sequence is 12 residues long. Germline trimming cut 6 bases from V and 11 bases from J; bases unmatched to any gene: 11. Germline CDR1 is DFQATT and CDR2 is SNEGSKA (reference sequence). DNA for the CDR3: TGCAGTGCCTCGCGGGGGGCCTACGGGCAGTACTTC. It translates to CSASRGAYGQYF.

V is TRBV7-9 and J is TRBJ2-7; 7 positions match TRBD2. This CDR3 comprises 15 residues. CDR1 SEHNR and CDR2 FQNEAQ come from the germline V gene (reference sequence). Unmatched junction bases numbered 5, after V lost 3 bases and J lost 0 bases. The CDR3 DNA reads as TGTGCCAGCAGCTTGGCGGGAGCCTACTCCTACGAGCAGTACTTC. Translated, it gives CASSLAGAYSYEQYF.

This clonotype was counted between two and nine times. The chain combines TRBV5-1 with TRBJ2-7; D gene unclear. V lost 2 bases and J 1 base, leaving 10 bases between the germline ends. The CDR3 loop spans 14 amino acids. Germline CDR1 reads SGHRS; CDR2 reads YFSETQ. The CDR3 sequence: CASSLVVSSYEQYF. The CDR3 DNA follows: TGCGCCAGCAGCTTAGTGGTTTCTTCCTACGAGCAGTACTTC.

The count of this clonotype is one. The chain uses TRBV20-1 and TRBJ2-5; no clear D gene. The ends were cut back, 0 bases at V and 7 bases at J, with 12 bases in the middle. This CDR3 is built from 13 residues. CDR1 is DFQATT, CDR2 SNEGSKA, per germline (reference sequence). This chain's CDR3 is CSAREPSVGTQYF. CDR3 DNA: TGCAGTGCTAGAGAACCCAGCGTGGGGACCCAGTACTTC.

The rearrangement joins TRBV20-1 to TRBJ2-7; TRBD2 agrees at 14 bases. The CDR3 is 16 residues long. The junction had 4 bases not matched to a gene; V was cut back by 1 base and J by 2 bases. Germline values: CDR1 DFQATT, CDR2 SNEGSKA (reference sequence). The CDR3 protein is CSARVPGLAGAYEQYF. The CDR3 nucleotides are TGCAGTGCTAGAGTCCCGGGACTAGCGGGAGCCTACGAGCAGTACTTC.

The gene calls are TRBV3-1 and TRBJ2-3; D is unresolved. This CDR3 region has 15 residues. The V end was cut by 1 base, the J end by 6 bases, with 14 bases between. Germline V gene lookup returns CDR1 LGHDT and CDR2 YNNKEL (reference sequence). The CDR3 DNA reads as TGTGCCAGCAGCCAAGGTCGAGTCGGTGGCGATACGCAGTATTTT. Protein sequence: CASSQGRVGGDTQYF.

This chain connects TRBV25-1 to TRBJ1-4, with D perhaps matching TRBD1 (6 bases). Per the germline V gene, CDR1 is MGHDK and CDR2 is SYGVNS. The CDR3 spans 14 residues. The ends were cut back, 7 bases at V and 5 bases at J, with 14 bases in the middle. The CDR3 coding sequence is TGTGCCAGCATGGTCGGGGGCCGGAATGAAAAACTGTTTTTT. This translates into CASMVGGRNEKLFF. The full variable domain, in which reference TRBV25-1 and TRBJ1-4 provide the parts outside the CDR3, is EADIYQTPRYLVIGTGKKITLECSQTMGHDKMYWYQQDPGMELHLIHYSYGVNSTEKGDLSSESTVSRIRTEHFPLTLESARPSHTSQYLCASMVGGRNEKLFFGSGTQLSVL.

The chain employs TRBV20-1 and TRBJ2-1; TRBD2 aligns across 13 bases. This CDR3 is built from 15 residues. Germline V gives CDR1 DFQATT, CDR2 SNEGSKA (reference sequence). V shed 5 bases, J shed 6 bases, and the junction held 7 bases outside the gene matches. The CDR3 reads CSAPRTSGSVNEQFF. The DNA of the CDR3 is TGCAGTGCTCCCCGGACTAGCGGGAGTGTCAATGAGCAGTTCTTC.

The sample holds a few counts of this clonotype. The rearrangement joins TRBV25-1 to TRBJ2-3; a weak D match, TRBD2 (6 bases). The ends were cut back, 1 base at V and 4 bases at J, with 15 bases in the middle. The germline gives CDR1 MGHDK, CDR2 SYGVNS. The CDR3 covers 16 residues. The CDR3: CASSELGIRGSDTQYF. The CDR3 region has the DNA TGTGCCAGCAGTGAATTGGGCATTCGGGGGTCAGATACGCAGTATTTT.